These T cell receptor beta chains were read from a single sample in a study of T-cell memory formation after mild COVID-19. MiXCR, run by TCRdb on the 5' RACE reads, gives a single entry per CDR3 protein. Counted here are approximately 430,000 distinct CDR3 sequences, about 22% occurring once; the ten biggest clones make up about an eighth. Sequenced material: PBMCs or a T cell subset sorted from them (not recorded which). The source is an adult woman who had mild COVID-19 (a few samples of this study predate the infection). Cell type and time point are not known. Both conserved end residues are part of each CDR3. Each record gives: V gene, J gene, D gene, clone size, CDR3 DNA, CDR3 protein. D genes are given only for firm matches. Size tells how often a clone was seen (once, few, many) or the class of an expanded clone, and some rows leave it out.

V gene: TRBV5-6
J gene: TRBJ2-1
D gene: -
clone size: -
CDR3 DNA: TGTGCCAGCAGCTTATCACCAACGAACAATGAGCAGTTCTTC
CDR3 protein: CASSLSPTNNEQFF

V gene: TRBV12-3/TRBV12-4
J gene: TRBJ2-2
D gene: -
clone size: -
CDR3 DNA: TGTGCCAGCAGCGTGAGGGGAGGCGGTTGGAACACCGGGGAGCTGTTTTTT
CDR3 protein: CASSVRGGGWNTGELFF

V gene: TRBV5-1
J gene: TRBJ2-1
D gene: TRBD2
clone size: few
CDR3 DNA: TGCGCCAGCAGCTTGGCCCCAACTAGCGGGGGGTACAATGAGCAGTTCTTC
CDR3 protein: CASSLAPTSGGYNEQFF

V gene: TRBV6-5
J gene: TRBJ2-7
D gene: -
clone size: -
CDR3 DNA: TGTGCCAGCAGTTACTCACAGGCACCCCACGAGCAGTACTTC
CDR3 protein: CASSYSQAPHEQYF

V gene: TRBV29-1
J gene: TRBJ1-4
D gene: -
clone size: few
CDR3 DNA: TGCAGCGTTGTGCAGGGAAGGGACCAACTGTTTTTT
CDR3 protein: CSVVQGRDQLFF

V gene: TRBV7-9
J gene: TRBJ2-7
D gene: -
clone size: few
CDR3 DNA: TGTGCCAGCAGCTTGGAGCGGGCATACGAGCAGTACTTC
CDR3 protein: CASSLERAYEQYF

V gene: TRBV9
J gene: TRBJ2-6
D gene: -
clone size: -
CDR3 DNA: TGTGCCAGCGGCAGCCGTCGGGCCAACGTCCTGACTTTC
CDR3 protein: CASGSRRANVLTF

V gene: TRBV4-3
J gene: TRBJ1-3
D gene: -
clone size: -
CDR3 DNA: TGCGCCAGCAGCCAAGGAACGGGGTTGGGGGACACCATATATTTT
CDR3 protein: CASSQGTGLGDTIYF

V gene: TRBV6-2/TRBV6-3
J gene: TRBJ2-1
D gene: -
clone size: -
CDR3 DNA: TGTGCCAGCAGCCAGGGGTTAGGTGAGCAGTTCTTC
CDR3 protein: CASSQGLGEQFF

V gene: TRBV30
J gene: TRBJ2-7
D gene: -
clone size: -
CDR3 DNA: TGTGCCTGGAGCCGAGCAGGTTCCTACGAGCAGTACTTC
CDR3 protein: CAWSRAGSYEQYF

V gene: TRBV5-1
J gene: TRBJ1-1
D gene: -
clone size: few
CDR3 DNA: TGCGCCAGCAGCTTGGGCAGGGCAGAGGACACTGAAGCTTTCTTT
CDR3 protein: CASSLGRAEDTEAFF

V gene: TRBV9
J gene: TRBJ2-5
D gene: -
clone size: few
CDR3 DNA: TGTGCCAGCAGCCCCACGGACACCTCCTACCGGACCCAGTACTTC
CDR3 protein: CASSPTDTSYRTQYF

V gene: TRBV6-2/TRBV6-3
J gene: TRBJ2-3
D gene: -
clone size: -
CDR3 DNA: TGTGCCAGCAGTTACCCGGGGGAGACGGGCACAGATACGCAGTATTTT
CDR3 protein: CASSYPGETGTDTQYF

V gene: TRBV10-3
J gene: TRBJ1-5
D gene: -
clone size: -
CDR3 DNA: TGTGCCATCAGTGATTTGCAGGGCAATCAGCCCCAGCATTTT
CDR3 protein: CAISDLQGNQPQHF

V gene: TRBV6-1
J gene: TRBJ2-1
D gene: TRBD2
clone size: -
CDR3 DNA: TGTGCCAGCTTAGGGGACTATTACAATGAGCAGTTCTTC
CDR3 protein: CASLGDYYNEQFF

V gene: TRBV5-6
J gene: TRBJ2-7
D gene: -
clone size: -
CDR3 DNA: TGTGCCAGCAGCTCCCGAGGAAGCTCCTACGAGCAGTACTTC
CDR3 protein: CASSSRGSSYEQYF

V gene: TRBV6-5
J gene: TRBJ1-2
D gene: -
clone size: -
CDR3 DNA: TGTGCCAGCAGTCGGACGGTTGGTAACTATGGCTACACCTTC
CDR3 protein: CASSRTVGNYGYTF

V gene: TRBV15
J gene: TRBJ1-2
D gene: TRBD1
clone size: -
CDR3 DNA: TGTGCCACCAGGACAACAGGGGGCCGCTATGGCTACACCTTC
CDR3 protein: CATRTTGGRYGYTF

V gene: TRBV6-2/TRBV6-3
J gene: TRBJ2-5
D gene: TRBD1
clone size: -
CDR3 DNA: TGTGCCAGCAGTTACAGGGGACAGGGCGAGACCCAGTACTTC
CDR3 protein: CASSYRGQGETQYF

V gene: TRBV20-1
J gene: TRBJ1-2
D gene: -
clone size: few
CDR3 DNA: TGCAGTGCTACGGGGACGATCTATGGCTACACCTTC
CDR3 protein: CSATGTIYGYTF

V gene: TRBV7-9
J gene: TRBJ2-5
D gene: -
clone size: -
CDR3 DNA: TGTGCCAGCAGCTTCCCAGGGTGGGGTAAAGAGACCCAGTACTTC
CDR3 protein: CASSFPGWGKETQYF

V gene: TRBV12-3/TRBV12-4
J gene: TRBJ2-1
D gene: -
clone size: -
CDR3 DNA: TGTGCCAGCACCCCCGAAAGCTCCTACAATGAGCAGTTCTTC
CDR3 protein: CASTPESSYNEQFF

V gene: TRBV21-1
J gene: TRBJ2-7
D gene: -
clone size: few
CDR3 DNA: TGTGCCAGCAGCAAAGTACAATACGAGCAGTACTTC
CDR3 protein: CASSKVQYEQYF

V gene: TRBV18
J gene: TRBJ2-7
D gene: TRBD1
clone size: -
CDR3 DNA: TGTGCCAGCGAAAGTACAGGACAGGGGGCCTACGAGCAGTACTTC
CDR3 protein: CASESTGQGAYEQYF

V gene: TRBV24-1
J gene: TRBJ2-1
D gene: TRBD2
clone size: -
CDR3 DNA: TGTGCCACCAGCACCGGGACTAGCGGTTACCAGTTCTTC
CDR3 protein: CATSTGTSGYQFF

V gene: TRBV25-1
J gene: TRBJ1-5
D gene: -
clone size: few
CDR3 DNA: TGTGCCAGCAGCCCCCTGGGGGGAGGCAATCAGCCCCAGCATTTT
CDR3 protein: CASSPLGGGNQPQHF

V gene: TRBV6-2/TRBV6-3
J gene: TRBJ2-3
D gene: TRBD2
clone size: few
CDR3 DNA: TGTGCCAGCAGTTACTCATCTAGCGGGAGGGGAGCAGATACGCAGTATTTT
CDR3 protein: CASSYSSSGRGADTQYF

V gene: TRBV7-2
J gene: TRBJ2-3
D gene: -
clone size: few
CDR3 DNA: TGTGCCAGCAGCTTACAGGGATTATCAGATACGCAGTATTTT
CDR3 protein: CASSLQGLSDTQYF